These 30 T cell receptor beta chains share one sample of origin, sequenced in a study of T cell responses to AZD1222 COVID-19 vaccine. Sequencing was performed with immunoSEQ multiplex PCR; in TCRdb, only in-frame clones are kept and a portion is missing. Among approximately 110,000 clones listed, roughly 90% were seen once. Source: peripheral blood, taken on day 0 of AZD1222 vaccination. Receptors were obtained from an adult in good health.

The genes are TRBV6-2 or TRBV6-3 and TRBJ2-7; a possible D gene is TRBD2 (6 bases). V lost 0 bases and J 0 bases, leaving 6 bases between the germline ends. Germline CDR1 MNHEY, CDR2 SVGEGT. The length of the CDR3 is 14 residues. This CDR3 is CASSYSGLSYEQYF. CDR3 DNA sequence: TGTGCCAGCAGTTACTCGGGACTCTCCTACGAGCAGTACTTC.

This clone was seen many times. One junction end disagrees with the germline gene, perhaps due to a read error. The V call is TRBV2, the J call TRBJ1-4; the D is unclear. This CDR3 contains 13 residues. Per the germline V gene, CDR1 is SNHLY and CDR2 is FYNNEI. The CDR3 nucleotides read TGTGCCAGCACCCTCTTGACGAAGGCCGGTATGGTTTTT. Protein product: CASTLLTKAGMVF.

V gene TRBV19 combines with J gene TRBJ1-2; 11 bases agree with TRBD1. Germline assignment: CDR1 LNHDA and CDR2 SQIVND (reference sequence). Trimming at V came to 7 bases and at J to 4 bases, leaving 11 bases not matched to a gene. The CDR3 is 16 amino acids. DNA for the CDR3: TGTGCCAGTATAAGGACAGGGGGCTTCACTGGCTATGGCTACACCTTC. Translated: CASIRTGGFTGYGYTF.

The rearrangement links TRBV11-3 to TRBJ2-3; TRBD2 might be the D (7 bases). Germline V gene lookup returns CDR1 SGHNT and CDR2 YENEEA. The CDR3 has 17 residues. Trimming took off 4 bases at V and 4 bases at J, with 21 bases between the two ends. The CDR3 reads CASSSYSRGGQADTQYF. The CDR3 nucleotides are TGTGCCAGCAGCTCCTACTCGAGGGGGGGCCAAGCAGATACGCAGTATTTT.

V is TRBV2 and J is TRBJ2-7, with TRBD2 identical over 11 bases. The CDR3 contains 16 residues. Germline V gene lookup returns CDR1 SNHLY and CDR2 FYNNEI. Trimming at V came to 2 bases and at J to 5 bases, leaving 8 bases not matched to a gene. The CDR3 sequence is CASSELAGGPPHEQYF. CDR3 DNA sequence: TGTGCCAGCAGTGAATTAGCGGGAGGGCCTCCCCACGAGCAGTACTTC.

With respect to this clone: Distinct nucleotide sequences in the sample also encode this CDR3. The rearrangement joins TRBV2 to TRBJ1-3; 7 nucleotides line up with TRBD1. The CDR3 runs to 15 residues. The trim removed 6 bases at V and 4 bases at J, leaving 9 bases unmatched. Germline values: CDR1 SNHLY, CDR2 FYNNEI. CDR3 residues: CASRADRAEGNTIYF. CDR3 DNA: TGTGCCAGCAGAGCTGACAGGGCTGAAGGAAACACCATATATTTT.

The V gene is TRBV24-1, the J gene TRBJ2-3; possible D gene TRBD1, 5 bases. Trimming removed 0 bases from V and 2 bases from J, with 8 bases in between. Germline CDR1 is KGHDR and CDR2 is SFDVKD. The length of the CDR3 is 15 residues. The DNA for the CDR3 is TGTGCCACCAGTGATTTGAGACAGAACACAGATACGCAGTATTTT. Translated: CATSDLRQNTDTQYF.

This clone occurred a few times. This chain connects TRBV28 to TRBJ1-5; the D gene is possibly TRBD1 (6 bases). The CDR3 sequence is 18 residues long. CDR1 and CDR2 from the germline V gene are MDHEN and SYDVKM. With 5 bases removed from V and 1 base from J, the gap between germline ends came to 21 bases. Written as DNA, the CDR3 is TGTGCCAGCAGTCACAAAGGGGGGTGGGGTGGAAGCAATCAGCCCCAGCATTTT. This gives the protein CASSHKGGWGGSNQPQHF.

This rearrangement joins TRBV27 to TRBJ2-7; D assignment may be TRBD1 or TRBD2 (5 bases each). The CDR3 runs to 14 residues. V lost 3 bases and J lost 4, with 13 bases in between. CDR1 is MNHEY, CDR2 SMNVEV, per germline (reference sequence). The CDR3 DNA reads TGTGCCAGCAGTTTCCAAGGGACCACTTACGAGCAGTACTTC. Its translation: CASSFQGTTYEQYF.

The V call is TRBV5-4, the J call TRBJ1-1, with D perhaps TRBD1 (6 bases). CDR3 length: 16 amino acids. Germline V gives CDR1 SGHNT, CDR2 YYREEE (reference sequence). Trimming shortened V by 4 bases and J by 5 bases, and 21 bases separated the two germline ends. This CDR3 reads CASSVDRPLRWTEAFF. CDR3 DNA: TGTGCCAGCAGCGTCGACAGGCCCCTAAGGTGGACTGAAGCTTTCTTT.

The V and J genes are TRBV28 and TRBJ1-5; TRBD1 is a possible D gene (5 bases). The V gene's germline CDR1 is MDHEN and CDR2 SYDVKM. The ends were cut back, 9 bases at V and 2 bases at J, with 20 bases in the middle. The CDR3 runs 16 residues. The chain's CDR3 is CASMFLGGSGNQPQHF. The DNA for the CDR3 is TGTGCCAGTATGTTTCTGGGGGGATCGGGCAATCAGCCCCAGCATTTT. Using reference TRBV28 and TRBJ1-5 for the parts outside the CDR3, the full variable domain is DVKVTQSSRYLVKRTGEKVFLECVQDMDHENMFWYRQDPGLGLRLIYFSYDVKMKEKGDIPEGYSVSREKKERFSLILESASTNQTSMYLCASMFLGGSGNQPQHFGDGTRLSIL.

The DNA of the CDR3 is TGTGCCAGCTGCATCAGCGAGAGCACAGATACGCAGTATTTT. Translating gives CASCISESTDTQYF. The genes are TRBV2 and TRBJ2-3; D call uncertain. CDR3 size: 14 residues. Trimming stripped 8 bases from V and 0 bases from J, with 12 bases between. CDR1 and CDR2 (germline): SNHLY, FYNNEI.

The rearrangement uses TRBV6-1 and TRBJ1-6, with 8 nucleotides matching TRBD1. V shed 2 bases and J 11 bases; nucleotides not matched to a gene: 5. CDR1 and CDR2 (germline): MNHNS, SASEGT. The CDR3 length is 14 residues. CDR3 coding DNA: TGTGCCAGCAGTGAAAGACAGGGGAGGACACCCCTCCACTTT. This sequence encodes CASSERQGRTPLHF.

CDR3 sequence reads: CASSLDRGDGYTF. The CDR3 coding sequence is TGTGCCAGCAGTCTGGACAGGGGGGATGGCTACACCTTC. The chain joins TRBV2 to TRBJ1-2; 10 bases map to TRBD1. CDR3 length: 13 amino acids. Looked up from germline, CDR1 is SNHLY and CDR2 is FYNNEI. The V gene end was trimmed by 5 bases and the J gene end by 6 bases; junction bases not matched to a gene: 3.

The chain couples TRBV7-2 to TRBJ1-2, with D perhaps matching TRBD1 (6 bases). Looked up from germline, CDR1 is SGHTA and CDR2 is FQGNSA. Between the trimmed V and J ends, which lost 1 base and 2 bases, there was a span of 14 bases. This CDR3 contains 16 residues. The CDR3 sequence: CASSLDRVSKNYGYTF. CDR3 in DNA: TGTGCCAGCAGCTTAGACAGGGTGTCGAAAAACTATGGCTACACCTTC.

The rearrangement uses TRBV6-2 or TRBV6-3 and TRBJ1-5, with D perhaps TRBD1 (5 bases). The length of the CDR3 is 14 residues. Trimming removed 0 bases from V and 7 bases from J, with 10 bases in between. Germline V lookup: CDR1 MNHEY, CDR2 SVGEGT. CDR3 in amino acids: CASSYSREGQPQHF. The CDR3, as DNA: TGTGCCAGCAGTTACTCCAGGGAAGGGCAGCCCCAGCATTTT.

This chain uses TRBV19 with TRBJ1-4; D is perhaps TRBD1 (6 bases). The germline V gene encodes CDR1 LNHDA and CDR2 SQIVND (reference sequence). V was pared by 9 bases and J by 8 bases, with 16 bases between. CDR3 size: 13 residues. The CDR3 sequence is CASRGHGSEKLFF. CDR3 DNA: TGTGCCAGCCGGGGACACGGCTCGGAAAAACTGTTTTTT.

This clone was counted between two and nine times. The chain recombines TRBV4-3 with TRBJ1-6; no reliable D call. The CDR3 runs to 18 residues. Germline CDR1 LGHNA, CDR2 YSLEER. Trimming removed 2 bases at V and 0 bases at J, with 14 bases between. The CDR3 nucleotides read TGCGCCAGCAGCCAATCGCTTCCCGCGAGCTCCTATAATTCACCCCTCCACTTT. Translated: CASSQSLPASSYNSPLHF.

The chain combines TRBV27 with TRBJ2-1; possibly TRBD2 for D (6 bases). The CDR3 sequence is 17 residues long. With 1 base removed from V and 4 bases from J, the gap between germline ends came to 17 bases. Germline assignment: CDR1 MNHEY and CDR2 SMNVEV (reference sequence). The CDR3 coding sequence is TGTGCCAGCAGTTTATATCCCCAGCGGGTCGTATACAATGAGCAGTTCTTC. This encodes CASSLYPQRVVYNEQFF.

V gene TRBV6-6 combines with J gene TRBJ2-7; D is uncertain. CDR1 and CDR2 (germline): MNHNY, SVGAGI (reference sequence). The CDR3 covers 15 residues. V was trimmed by 5 bases and J by 6 bases, leaving 20 bases between them. CDR3 nucleotides: TGTGCCAGCAGTCCCGAGCCGCCTTCCGTAGCCGAGCAGTACTTC. Residues: CASSPEPPSVAEQYF.

This clone has a handful of counts. The chain links TRBV7-2 to TRBJ2-2; D is possibly TRBD2 (6 bases). The CDR3 extends over 15 amino acids. V was trimmed by 5 bases and J by 4 bases, leaving 14 bases between them. Germline V gives CDR1 SGHTA, CDR2 FQGNSA. The CDR3 coding sequence is TGTGCCAGCAGCAACCCGGGACTCCTCACCGGGGAGCTGTTTTTT. As protein: CASSNPGLLTGELFF. The full variable domain, completed using reference TRBV7-2 and TRBJ2-2, is GAGVSQSPSNKVTEKGKDVELRCDPISGHTALYWYRQSLGQGLEFLIYFQGNSAPDKSGLPSDRFSAERTGGSVSTLTIQRTQQEDSAVYLCASSNPGLLTGELFFGEGSRLTVL.

The rearrangement uses TRBV7-2 and TRBJ1-2; TRBD1 aligns across 12 bases. CDR3 length: 17 amino acids. Per germline, CDR1 SGHTA and CDR2 FQGNSA. With 1 base clipped from V and 8 bases from J, the junction kept 11 bases outside the gene matches. This chain's CDR3 is CASSLDGTGGRIEGYTF. The CDR3 bases are TGTGCCAGCAGCTTAGATGGGACAGGGGGCCGTATCGAGGGCTACACCTTC.

This clone was recorded only once. V is TRBV21-1 and J is TRBJ2-3; the tabulated D call, TRBD2, remains unverified against the DNA. TRBV21-1 is given as a pseudogene. This CDR3 contains 18 residues. The CDR3 DNA reads as TGTGCCAGCAGCTCCGGGACTAGCGGGAGAGTATACACAGATACGCAGTATTTT. Its translation is CASSSGTSGRVYTDTQYF.

This clone was counted once. The gene calls are TRBV6-5 and TRBJ1-4; unclear D gene. The CDR3 spans 13 residues. Deletions cut 2 bases from V and 7 bases from J, with 8 bases between. CDR1 and CDR2 from the germline V gene are MNHEY and SVGAGI. The CDR3 sequence is CASSYRVGEKLFF. CDR3 in DNA: TGTGCCAGCAGTTACAGGGTGGGTGAAAAACTGTTTTTT.

V and J are TRBV24-1 and TRBJ2-1; 7 bases fit TRBD1. The CDR3 covers 18 residues. Unmatched junction bases numbered 12, after V lost 2 bases and J lost 3 bases. The V gene's germline CDR1 is KGHDR and CDR2 SFDVKD. Here the CDR3 reads CATSDSQSRDRVYNEQFF. In DNA form, the CDR3 reads TGTGCCACCAGTGATTCGCAGTCCCGGGACAGAGTCTACAATGAGCAGTTCTTC.

V gene TRBV12-3 or TRBV12-4 combines with J gene TRBJ1-2; TRBD1 aligns across 7 bases. There are 13 residues in the CDR3. The V gene end was trimmed by 7 bases and the J gene end by 6 bases; junction bases not matched to a gene: 8. The CDR3: CASTIDGTDGYTF. CDR3 coding DNA: TGTGCCAGCACCATCGACGGGACAGATGGCTACACCTTC.

V is TRBV24-1 and J is TRBJ1-5; tentatively, D is TRBD1 (5 bases). The CDR3 runs to 19 residues. V lost 4 bases and J lost 1, with 22 bases in between. CDR1 and CDR2 from the germline V gene are KGHDR and SFDVKD. The CDR3 DNA reads as TGTGCCACCAGTGACTTGGGGGAAGGTTTTCCGGGGAGCAATCAGCCCCAGCATTTT. This sequence encodes CATSDLGEGFPGSNQPQHF.

This clone was seen a single time. This chain connects TRBV10-1 to TRBJ1-1; D not resolved. The germline gives CDR1 WNHNN, CDR2 SYGVQD (reference sequence). Trimming took off 0 bases at V and 0 bases at J, with 11 bases between the two ends. The CDR3 length is 16 residues. CDR3 residues: CASSESPGTMNTEAFF. The CDR3 DNA is TGCGCCAGCAGTGAGTCGCCCGGCACTATGAACACTGAAGCTTTCTTT.

The gene calls are TRBV9 and TRBJ1-1; D is perhaps TRBD1 (5 bases). The CDR3 consists of 12 residues. Trimming took off 3 bases at V and 5 bases at J, with 8 bases between the two ends. In germline, CDR1 is SGDLS, CDR2 YYNGEE. The CDR3 DNA is TGTGCCAGCAGCGGAGGGGAAACTGAAGCTTTCTTT. Translated: CASSGGETEAFF.

The gene calls are TRBV7-9 and TRBJ1-1; D perhaps matches TRBD1 (5 bases). Germline CDR1 is SEHNR and CDR2 is FQNEAQ (reference sequence). The CDR3 is 16 amino acids. The V and J ends lost 1 base and 0 bases respectively, with 12 bases between them. The CDR3 nucleotides are TGTGCCAGCAGCTTAGGGGGCACCCGATTGAACACTGAAGCTTTCTTT. It codes for CASSLGGTRLNTEAFF.